The TCR beta chain described here comes from a study of blood T cells in healthy people across ages. Study-wide findings and caveats: From one million sequenced T cells, diversity estimates were lower bounds. Naive T cell percentage by flow cytometry tracked strongly with beta diversity. As age increased, TCR beta diversity per million T cells fell in a roughly linear fashion.

It was with a sample-barcoded 5' primer and a J-beta primer mix that a second PCR of roughly 6 to 12 cycles was run. TCRdb re-analysed the 5' RACE reads in MiXCR, keeping a single row per CDR3 protein. This table holds 1.6 million or so distinct CDR3 sequences, roughly 30% found once. Deletions cut 5 bases from V and 5 bases from J, with 12 bases between. This CDR3 has 13 residues. Germline V gives CDR1 LNHDA, CDR2 SQIVND (reference sequence). Notes on this clonotype: Its specificity is unknown.

The J gene is TRBJ1-2, the V gene TRBV19; D unclear. The receptor comes from a woman aged 30 to 39 in good health. Material for sequencing was blood. The CDR3 DNA is TGTGCCAGTAGTGACCACTTCGTATATGGCTACACCTTC. Its translation: CASSDHFVYGYTF.